These T cell receptor beta chains were read from a single sample in a study of shared clonotypes between healthy human individuals. Assay used: immunoSEQ multiplex PCR; TCRdb lists only in-frame clones, some missing. The sample includes about 2.4 million clones, over 85% seen only once; the top ten take 0.11% to 0.15%. Material for sequencing was naive CD4+ T cells sorted from blood. These receptors were obtained from a man aged 18 to 35 in good health. Each CDR3 is given with its conserved first and last residue. D genes are given only for firm matches. For some rows the clone size is stated as once, few or many, or as a class when expanded; others skip it.

j_gene | abundance | d_gene | v_gene | CDR3aa | CDR3nt
TRBJ2-5 | NA | NA | TRBV6-6 | CASSTSLQRTQYF | TGTGCCAGCAGTACCTCCTTGCAGCGGACCCAGTACTTC
TRBJ2-4 | once | NA | TRBV10-3 | CAISETAAKNIQYF | TGTGCCATCAGCGAGACGGCAGCCAAAAACATTCAGTACTTC
TRBJ2-3 | few | NA | TRBV11-2 | CASSLGDSRRQYF | TGTGCCAGCAGCTTAGGGGACTCCAGAAGGCAGTATTTT
TRBJ1-2 | NA | TRBD1 | TRBV6-5 | CASTSDRVIGYTF | TGTGCCAGCACCTCGGACAGGGTTATTGGCTACACCTTC
TRBJ2-2 | NA | NA | TRBV18 | CASSPYRNTGELFF | TGTGCCAGCTCACCTTACAGGAACACCGGGGAGCTGTTTTTT
TRBJ2-1 | NA | TRBD2 | TRBV11-2 | CASSLGTSGLNEQFF | TGTGCCAGCAGCTTAGGGACTAGCGGGCTCAATGAGCAGTTCTTC
TRBJ1-6 | NA | NA | TRBV7-2 | CASTKWGGNSPLHF | TGTGCCAGCACCAAATGGGGCGGGAATTCACCCCTCCACTTT
TRBJ2-4 | NA | NA | TRBV15 | CATSRDRINIQYF | TGTGCCACCAGCAGAGATAGGATAAACATTCAGTACTTC
TRBJ1-5 | NA | TRBD1 | TRBV28 | CASMTSLGQGPYSNQPQHF | TGTGCCAGCATGACTTCCCTCGGACAGGGCCCCTATAGCAATCAGCCCCAGCATTTT
TRBJ2-1 | NA | TRBD1 | TRBV6-1 | CASNQGQGALNEQFF | TGTGCCAGCAACCAAGGACAGGGGGCGTTAAATGAGCAGTTCTTC
TRBJ2-7 | NA | NA | TRBV30 | CAWSGQVHEQYF | TGTGCCTGGAGTGGACAGGTCCACGAGCAGTACTTC
TRBJ1-5 | once | TRBD1 | TRBV28 | CASSSRQGSINQPQHF | TGTGCCAGCAGTTCCCGACAGGGATCTATCAATCAGCCCCAGCATTTT
TRBJ2-7 | once | TRBD1 | TRBV2 | CASSPQGVMYEQYF | TGTGCCAGCAGCCCGCAGGGGGTGATGTACGAGCAGTACTTC
TRBJ2-1 | NA | NA | TRBV6-6 | CASSYGTPFSYNEQFF | TGTGCCAGCAGTTACGGGACTCCTTTTTCCTACAATGAGCAGTTCTTC
TRBJ1-6 | NA | NA | TRBV11-2 | CASSPERHIRPYDSPLHF | TGTGCCAGCAGCCCGGAGAGGCATATAAGGCCTTATGATTCACCCCTCCACTTT
TRBJ1-5 | once | NA | TRBV11-2 | CASSFDSSNQPQHF | TGTGCCAGCAGCTTTGACAGTAGCAATCAGCCCCAGCATTTT
TRBJ1-6 | few | TRBD1 | TRBV5-1 | CASSSRTGDSPLHF | TGCGCCAGCAGCTCGAGGACAGGCGATTCACCCCTCCACTTT
TRBJ2-5 | NA | TRBD1 | TRBV28 | CASSQGTPTGIQETQYF | TGTGCCAGCAGCCAAGGTACCCCGACAGGGATTCAGGAGACCCAGTACTTC
TRBJ1-4 | NA | NA | TRBV5-1 | CASSFGGQNEKLFF | TGCGCCAGCAGCTTTGGCGGACAGAATGAAAAACTGTTTTTT
TRBJ2-6 | NA | NA | TRBV5-1 | CASSRRAGANVLTF | TGCGCCAGCAGCCGGCGAGCTGGGGCCAACGTCCTGACTTTC
TRBJ1-2 | NA | TRBD1 | TRBV4-1 | CASSQVPGGAYGYTF | TGCGCCAGCAGCCAAGTTCCAGGGGGCGCCTATGGCTACACCTTC
TRBJ2-2 | NA | TRBD2 | TRBV11-2 | CASSSGLVPGELFF | TGTGCCAGCAGCTCTGGACTAGTACCCGGGGAGCTGTTTTTT
TRBJ2-1 | NA | NA | TRBV4-3 | CASSQVIPGEQFF | TGCGCCAGCAGCCAAGTCATCCCGGGTGAGCAGTTCTTC
TRBJ2-3 | NA | NA | TRBV19 | CASSSGARTDTQYF | TGTGCCAGTAGTTCAGGGGCACGCACAGATACGCAGTATTTT
TRBJ2-3 | NA | NA | TRBV6-1 | CASSRGDTQYF | TGTGCCAGCAGCCGGGGAGATACGCAGTATTTT
TRBJ1-1 | few | NA | TRBV5-1 | CASSLVGDTEAFF | TGCGCCAGCAGCTTGGTAGGTGACACTGAAGCTTTCTTT
TRBJ1-2 | NA | NA | TRBV5-1 | CASSPPGQVYGYTF | TGCGCCAGCAGCCCGCCGGGACAAGTCTATGGCTACACCTTC
TRBJ2-7 | once | TRBD2 | TRBV6-5 | CASRLAGVNEQYF | TGTGCCAGCAGATTAGCGGGAGTGAACGAGCAGTACTTC
TRBJ2-1 | once | TRBD1 | TRBV4-1 | CASSPGQDYNEQFF | TGCGCCAGCAGCCCTGGACAGGACTACAATGAGCAGTTCTTC
TRBJ2-7 | NA | TRBD2 | TRBV6-1 | CASSGGPQRGLYEQYF | TGTGCCAGCAGTGGGGGCCCTCAGCGGGGCCTCTACGAGCAGTACTTC
TRBJ1-5 | NA | NA | TRBV28 | CASHTRRAPSNQPQHF | TGTGCCAGCCACACGCGTAGGGCTCCTAGCAATCAGCCCCAGCATTTT